This TCR beta chain was found in a study of CD8 T cells in Susac syndrome. Study-wide results and caveats: The authors acknowledged that the study's TCR sequencing and HLA analysis involved relatively few individuals.

About this clonotype itself: Antigen unknown.

CD8+ and CD4+ blood T cells underwent TCR beta sequencing. The multiple sclerosis controls were treatment-naive patients with relapsing-remitting disease that was stable or active. The RNA, roughly 0.45 to 1 ug, was put through reverse transcription using random hexamers. TCRdb processed the immunoSEQ multiplex PCR reads anew with MiXCR; each CDR3 protein has one entry. The sample has some 400,000 distinct CDR3 sequences, approximately 85% seen once. Germline V lookup: CDR1 MNHEY, CDR2 SVGAGI. There are 15 residues in the CDR3. V was cut by 5 bases and J by 5 bases, with 15 bases left in between. Sequenced sample: CD8+ T cells from PBMCs. This clonotype was sampled from a human donor with multiple sclerosis. V usage is TRBV6-5 and J usage is TRBJ2-2; D may be TRBD1 (6 bases). The chain's CDR3 is CASSVGTIPTGELFF. CDR3 coding DNA: TGTGCCAGCAGTGTCGGGACAATACCGACCGGGGAGCTGTTTTTT.